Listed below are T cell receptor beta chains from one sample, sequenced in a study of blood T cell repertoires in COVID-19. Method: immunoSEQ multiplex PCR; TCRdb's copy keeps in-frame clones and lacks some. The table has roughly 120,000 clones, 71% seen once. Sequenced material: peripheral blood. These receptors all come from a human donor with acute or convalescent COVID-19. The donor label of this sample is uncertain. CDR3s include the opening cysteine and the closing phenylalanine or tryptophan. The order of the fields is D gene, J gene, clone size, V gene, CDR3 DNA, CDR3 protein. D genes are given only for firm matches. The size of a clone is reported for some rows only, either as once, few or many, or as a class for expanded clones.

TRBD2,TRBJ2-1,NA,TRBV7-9,TGTGCCAGCAGCCCTCGGACTAGCGGGGGGGTTTATGAGCAGTTCTTC,CASSPRTSGGVYEQFF
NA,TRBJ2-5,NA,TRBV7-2,TGTGCCAGCAGTTACAAATGGGGAGTAGGGGAGACCCAGTACTTC,CASSYKWGVGETQYF
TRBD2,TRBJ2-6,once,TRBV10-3,TGTGCCATCAACAGCGGGGGCCATTCTGGGGCCAACGTCCTGACTTTC,CAINSGGHSGANVLTF
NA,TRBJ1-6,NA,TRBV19,TGTGCCAGTACCTCAGGGATCTATAATTCACCCCTCCACTTT,CASTSGIYNSPLHF
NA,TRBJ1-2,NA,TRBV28,TGTGCCAGCACTTCGGGGGGTGTAAGTGGCTACACCTTC,CASTSGGVSGYTF
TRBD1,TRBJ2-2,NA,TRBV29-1,TGCAGCGCCACAGGGGACACCGGGGAGCTGTTTTTT,CSATGDTGELFF
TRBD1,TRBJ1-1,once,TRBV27,TGTGCCAGCAGTCCCCCGGGACAGGGGGGTTACACTGAAGCTTTCTTT,CASSPPGQGGYTEAFF
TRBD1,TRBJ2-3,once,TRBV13,TGTGCCAGCAGCTTACCAGGGGGTACTAGCACAGATACGCAGTATTTT,CASSLPGGTSTDTQYF
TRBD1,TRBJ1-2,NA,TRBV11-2,TGTGCCAGCAGCTTAGTCCCAGGGGGCTATGGCTACACCTTC,CASSLVPGGYGYTF
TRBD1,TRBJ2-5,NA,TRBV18,TGTGCCAGCTCACCGGGACAGGACCTAGGGACCCAGTACTTC,CASSPGQDLGTQYF
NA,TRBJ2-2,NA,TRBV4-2,TGTGCCAGCAGCCAAGCCGGGACTTCAAACACCGGGGAGCTGTTTTTT,CASSQAGTSNTGELFF
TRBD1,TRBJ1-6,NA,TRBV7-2,TGTGCCAGCAGCTTAAGGGACAGGGGCCGTTCACCCCTCCACTTT,CASSLRDRGRSPLHF
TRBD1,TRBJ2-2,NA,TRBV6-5,TGTGCCAGCCGTCAGGGGGCGATGCAGACCGGGGAGCTGTTTTTT,CASRQGAMQTGELFF
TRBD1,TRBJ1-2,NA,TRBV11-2,TGTGCCAGCAGCTTAGGGGGACAGGGCGGACAAGTGGGTGGCTACACCTTC,CASSLGGQGGQVGGYTF
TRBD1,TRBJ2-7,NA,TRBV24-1,TGTGCCACCTCCTTTGGACAGGGGGCGGACGAGCAGTACTTC,CATSFGQGADEQYF
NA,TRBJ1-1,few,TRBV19,TGTGCCAGTAGTCCCGGACAGAGCATGAACACTGAAGCTTTCTTT,CASSPGQSMNTEAFF
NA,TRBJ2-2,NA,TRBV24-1,TGTGCCACCAGTGACTACTCAGGGCGCTCCGGGCTGTTTTTT,CATSDYSGRSGLFF
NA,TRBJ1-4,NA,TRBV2,TGTGCCAGCAGCAGCCAGACAAATAATGAAAAACTGTTTTTT,CASSSQTNNEKLFF
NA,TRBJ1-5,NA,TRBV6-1,TGTGCCAGCAGTGAATTTGACAGTAGCAATCAGCCCCAGCATTTT,CASSEFDSSNQPQHF
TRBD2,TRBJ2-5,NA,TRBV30,TGTGCCTGGAGTAAAGCGGGGGCCAGGACCCAGTACTTC,CAWSKAGARTQYF
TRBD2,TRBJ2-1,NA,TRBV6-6,TGTGCCACGATGGGCCGGCTCGGGGGGTACAATGAGCAGTTCTTC,CATMGRLGGYNEQFF
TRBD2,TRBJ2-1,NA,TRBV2,TGTGCCAGCAGGGGGACTAGCGGGGGAAGAAATGAGCAGTTCTTC,CASRGTSGGRNEQFF
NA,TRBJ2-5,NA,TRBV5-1,TGCGCCAGCAGCTTGGGCCCAGGGGAGACCCAGTACTTC,CASSLGPGETQYF
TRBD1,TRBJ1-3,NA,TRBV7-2,TGTGCCAGCAGCTTAGAGGGACAGCCTCGAAACACCATATATTTT,CASSLEGQPRNTIYF
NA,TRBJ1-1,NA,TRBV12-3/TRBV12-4,TGTGCCAGCAGTTTCTATCAGGGAACTGAAGCTTTCTTT,CASSFYQGTEAFF
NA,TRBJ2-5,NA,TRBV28,TGTGCCAGCAGCCCTGCCGGGAGAGGTGGAGAGACCCAGTACTTC,CASSPAGRGGETQYF
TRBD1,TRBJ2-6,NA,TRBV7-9,TGTGCCAGCAGCGATTTTCGGGACAGGAAATCTGGGGCCAACGTCCTGACTTTC,CASSDFRDRKSGANVLTF
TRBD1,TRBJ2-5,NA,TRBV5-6,TGTGCCAGCAGCCCAGGGACAGGGGGCGACCAAGAGACCCAGTACTTC,CASSPGTGGDQETQYF
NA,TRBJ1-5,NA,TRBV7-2,TGTGCCAGCAGCTTAAGGGGTCAGCCCCAGCATTTT,CASSLRGQPQHF
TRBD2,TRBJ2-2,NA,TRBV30,TGTGCCTGGGGGGGGCTAGCGGGGACCGGGGAGCTGTTTTTT,CAWGGLAGTGELFF
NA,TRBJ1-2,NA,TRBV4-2,TGTGCCAGCAGCCTACGAAGAGAAAACTATGGCTACACCTTC,CASSLRRENYGYTF
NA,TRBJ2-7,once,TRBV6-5,TGTGCCAGCAGTTTGACAGGCTCCTACGAGCAGTACTTC,CASSLTGSYEQYF